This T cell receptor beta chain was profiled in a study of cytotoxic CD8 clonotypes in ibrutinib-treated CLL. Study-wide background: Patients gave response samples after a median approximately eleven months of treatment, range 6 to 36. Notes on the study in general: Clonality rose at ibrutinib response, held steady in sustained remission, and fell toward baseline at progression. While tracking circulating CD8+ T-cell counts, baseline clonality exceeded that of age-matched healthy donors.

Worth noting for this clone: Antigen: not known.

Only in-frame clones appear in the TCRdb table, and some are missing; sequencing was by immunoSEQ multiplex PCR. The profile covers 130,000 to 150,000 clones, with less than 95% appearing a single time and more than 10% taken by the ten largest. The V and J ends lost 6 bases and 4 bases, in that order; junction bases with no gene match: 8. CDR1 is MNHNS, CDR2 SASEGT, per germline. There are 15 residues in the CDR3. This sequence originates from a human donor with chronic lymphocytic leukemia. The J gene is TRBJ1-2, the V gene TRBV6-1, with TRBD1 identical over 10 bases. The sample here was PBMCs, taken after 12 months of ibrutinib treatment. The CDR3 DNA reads TGTGCCAGCAGCATAGGGACAGGGGACGGCTATGGCTACACCTTC. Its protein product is CASSIGTGDGYGYTF.